This T cell receptor beta chain was documented in a study of cytomegalovirus exposure and HLA in healthy donors. This CDR3 is built from 15 residues. Trimming cost V 8 bases and J 0 bases, with 14 bases left between them. Germline V gene data show CDR1 as WSHSY and CDR2 as SAAADI. Worth noting for this clone: The antigen remains unidentified.

Whole-study results and caveats: The authors later found most CMV-associated TCR beta chains appeared HLA-restricted.

Researchers ran the PCR with 60 Vbeta and 13 Jbeta primers. Sequenced by immunoSEQ multiplex PCR; TCRdb stores in-frame clones only, minus some. Of around 200,000 clones listed, about 80% were seen once; the top ten hold under 2.5%. The sample was PBMCs. The chain employs TRBV10-2 and TRBJ1-3, with a possible D match to TRBD1 (6 bases). The sequence came from a woman in her thirties in good health and CMV-seropositive. This chain's CDR3 is CASRGGASSGNTIYF. The CDR3 bases are TGCGCCAGCCGAGGGGGGGCAAGCTCTGGAAACACCATATATTTT.